Listed here are 4 T cell receptor beta chains from one sample, sequenced in a study of cytotoxic CD8 clonotypes in ibrutinib-treated CLL (dated by TCRdb to the early 2020s). The library was produced with the immunoSEQ multiplex PCR assay. Imported from immuneACCESS, the table was reduced by TCRdb to in-frame sequences with V and J called. These copies leave out some clones; in studies compared against another copy, an unresolved V gene accounts for under half, and the cause of the remainder is not known. The table for this sample lists around 250,000 clones; 70% of them were counted only once. Together, the top ten hold approximately 15% of the sample. Sample time point, as interpreted from the label and publication: approximately 2 years on ibrutinib. Source: PBMCs, taken after 24 months of ibrutinib treatment. These TCRs come from a human donor with chronic lymphocytic leukemia.

The chain uses TRBV4-2 and TRBJ2-7, with 9 bases that match TRBD2. The CDR3 runs to 15 residues. Per germline, CDR1 LGHNA and CDR2 YNFKEQ. Trimming at V came to 6 bases and at J to 6 bases, leaving 12 bases not matched to a gene. CDR3 DNA sequence: TGTGCCAGCAGGGACTCTAGCGGGGCCAGGGGCGAGCAGTACTTC. Residues: CASRDSSGARGEQYF.

This rearrangement joins TRBV25-1 to TRBJ2-5, with TRBD1 matching 8 bases. The CDR3 extends over 17 amino acids. Per germline, CDR1 MGHDK and CDR2 SYGVNS. V shed 1 base and J 4 bases; nucleotides not matched to a gene: 11. The CDR3 loop is CASSESLGLQGAETQYF. The CDR3 coding sequence is TGTGCCAGCAGTGAATCCTTGGGACTTCAGGGGGCAGAGACCCAGTACTTC.

The chain recombines TRBV2 with TRBJ2-1; 8 bases align to TRBD2. The CDR3 totals 15 residues. V was clipped by 6 bases and J by 2 bases; unmatched bases: 6. The germline gives CDR1 SNHLY, CDR2 FYNNEI. The CDR3 spells CASRATSETYNEQFF. DNA for the CDR3: TGTGCCAGCAGGGCGACTAGCGAAACCTACAATGAGCAGTTCTTC.

The V call is TRBV9, the J call TRBJ2-7; the D is unclear. Germline CDR1 and CDR2: SGDLS and YYNGEE. The CDR3 is 13 residues long. V lost 4 bases and J 7 bases, leaving 15 bases between the germline ends. CDR3 amino acids: CASSPGGPGEQYF. DNA for the CDR3: TGTGCCAGCAGCCCCGGTGGGCCGGGTGAGCAGTACTTC.